The present TCR beta chain was sequenced within a study of cytomegalovirus exposure and HLA in healthy donors. This clone was seen a single time. With 0 bases removed from V and 8 bases from J, the gap between germline ends came to 11 bases. The CDR3 contains 14 residues. CDR1 is SGHDT, CDR2 YYEEEE, per germline. The primer mix had 60 Vbeta and 13 Jbeta primers. The method was immunoSEQ multiplex PCR; TCRdb's version includes in-frame clones alone and lacks a portion of them. The table has approximately 97,000 clones, around three quarters seen once. The V and J genes are TRBV5-6 and TRBJ1-4, with D unresolved. This clonotype was sampled from a male donor in good health and CMV-seropositive. Sequenced material: PBMCs. CDR3 sequence (DNA): TGTGCCAGCAGCTTGGGAGAGAGAAAAGAAAAACTGTTTTTT. It encodes CASSLGERKEKLFF.